The T cell receptor (beta chain) under discussion was sequenced for a study of T cell responses to AZD1222 COVID-19 vaccine. Whole-study results and caveats: Spike-wide vaccine-associated CD4 TCRs dominated at 160-218 and 743-854. Repertoire sampling occurred only after the peak T cell response.

Regarding this clone: Antigen: not known.

Germline V CDR1 and CDR2: MNHEY, SMNVEV (reference sequence). This CDR3 has 13 amino acids. Trimming cost V 6 bases and J 5 bases, with 13 bases left between them. Clones were sequenced by immunoSEQ multiplex PCR, and TCRdb holds only the in-frame ones, with some missing. The sample contains 110,000 to 150,000 clones, approximately 92% of which appear only once. This material consisted of peripheral blood, taken on day 0 of AZD1222 vaccination. The source is an adult in good health. V and J are TRBV27 and TRBJ2-5; D is unresolved. The CDR3: CASRPSGEETQYF. Here the CDR3 DNA reads TGTGCCAGCAGACCAAGTGGAGAGGAGACCCAGTACTTC.